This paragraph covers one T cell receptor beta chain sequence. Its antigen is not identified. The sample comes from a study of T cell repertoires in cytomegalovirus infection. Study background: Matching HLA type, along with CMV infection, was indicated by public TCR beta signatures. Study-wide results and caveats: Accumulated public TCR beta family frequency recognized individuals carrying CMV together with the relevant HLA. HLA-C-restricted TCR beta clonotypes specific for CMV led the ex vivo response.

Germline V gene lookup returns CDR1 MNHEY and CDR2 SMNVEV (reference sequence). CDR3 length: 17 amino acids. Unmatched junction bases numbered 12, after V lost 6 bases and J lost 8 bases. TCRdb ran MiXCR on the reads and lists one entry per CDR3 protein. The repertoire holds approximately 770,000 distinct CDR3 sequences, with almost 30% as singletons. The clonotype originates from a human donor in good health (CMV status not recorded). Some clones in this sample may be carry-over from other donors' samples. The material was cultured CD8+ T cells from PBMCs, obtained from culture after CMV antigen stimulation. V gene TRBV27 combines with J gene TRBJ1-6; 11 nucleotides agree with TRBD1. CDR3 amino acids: CASRSRTGGILHSPLHF. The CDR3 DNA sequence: TGTGCCAGCAGATCTAGGACAGGGGGCATCCTCCATTCACCCCTCCACTTT.